This TCR beta chain comes out of a study of T-cell reconstitution after alpha-beta-depleted transplantation in children. Study results and caveats: Expanded clones from the graft, numbering several hundred, reportedly supplied alpha-beta T cells about two months after transplant. After transplant, high TCRbeta diversity at day 60 in some patients arose from surviving recipient T cells and thymic progenitors. Newly produced T cells mostly provided counts and TCRbeta diversity after one year, as hyperexpanded clones declined.

This clonotype was picked up a small number of times. The target antigen is unknown. V was cut by 4 bases and J by 5 bases, with 19 bases left in between. CDR3 length: 16 amino acids. Germline lookup yields CDR1 SGHRS and CDR2 YFSETQ. Unique molecular identifiers were used to barcode this TCRbeta library. Using its own MiXCR run on the PCR reads, TCRdb lists one record per CDR3 protein. This table holds 750,000 to 950,000 distinct CDR3 sequences, roughly 15% found once. This sequence joins TRBV5-1 and TRBJ2-1; a possible D gene is TRBD1 (6 bases). Sequenced here: PBMCs, mostly from graft donor cells, sampled 360 days after TCRalphabeta/CD19-depleted stem cell transplant. The receptor comes from a male patient between 5 and 17 years old who had a stem cell transplant for acute lymphoblastic leukemia, so the T cells may come from the graft donor. CDR3 in amino acids: CASSRTTGSWDNEQFF. In DNA form, the CDR3 reads TGCGCCAGCAGCCGAACGACAGGATCTTGGGACAATGAGCAGTTCTTC.